The source of this TCR beta chain is a study of graft-versus-host responses after intestinal transplantation. In the study overall: Following induction with anti-thymocyte globulin, all recipients were given tacrolimus and steroids for about 3 years. The study's findings and limits: Peak circulating GvH clone levels tracked with early post-transplant HvG declines.

Turning to this clone: Antigen specificity is unknown.

TCRdb's table, derived via immunoSEQ multiplex PCR, lists solely in-frame clones and lacks some. This table has roughly 130,000 clones, about 90% appearing once. Trimming cost V 0 bases and J 3 bases; bases outside gene matches: 6. The CDR3 runs to 17 residues. Germline V lookup: CDR1 LGHNA, CDR2 YNFKEQ. The gene calls are TRBV4-2 and TRBJ2-1; 9 bases are shared with TRBD2. Sequencing used unstimulated CD4+ T cells sorted from spleen or lymph node cells, obtained before intestinal transplant. This receptor was identified in a human donor who received an intestinal transplant. The CDR3 reads CASSQEALAGFYNEQFF. Written as DNA, the CDR3 is TGTGCCAGCAGCCAAGAGGCACTAGCGGGCTTCTACAATGAGCAGTTCTTC.